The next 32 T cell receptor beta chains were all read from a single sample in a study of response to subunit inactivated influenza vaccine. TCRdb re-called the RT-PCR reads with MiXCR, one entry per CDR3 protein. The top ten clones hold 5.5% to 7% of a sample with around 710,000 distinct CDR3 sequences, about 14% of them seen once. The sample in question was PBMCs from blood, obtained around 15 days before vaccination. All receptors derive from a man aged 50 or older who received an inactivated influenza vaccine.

CDR3 bases: TGCAGCGTTGGCGGGACAGGGGCGAACTATGGCTACACCTTC. It codes for CSVGGTGANYGYTF. This chain connects TRBV29-1 to TRBJ1-2; 10 bases map to TRBD1. The length of the CDR3 is 14 residues. The germline V gene encodes CDR1 SQVTM and CDR2 ANQGSEA. The V segment lost 4 bases and the J segment 2 bases; nucleotides outside the gene matches: 4.

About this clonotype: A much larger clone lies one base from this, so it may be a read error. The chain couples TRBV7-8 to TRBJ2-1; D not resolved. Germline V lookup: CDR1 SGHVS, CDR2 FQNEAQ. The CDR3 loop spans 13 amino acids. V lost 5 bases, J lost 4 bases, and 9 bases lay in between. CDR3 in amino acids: CASSLRRYNEQFF. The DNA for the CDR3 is TGTGCCAGCAGCCTAAGGCGGTACAATGAGCAGTTCTTC.

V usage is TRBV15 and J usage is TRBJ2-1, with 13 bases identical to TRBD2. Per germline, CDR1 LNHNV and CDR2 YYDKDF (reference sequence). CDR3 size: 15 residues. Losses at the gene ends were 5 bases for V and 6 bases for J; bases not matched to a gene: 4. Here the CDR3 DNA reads TGTGCCACCAGCGCCGGGACTAGCGGGATCAATGAGCAGTTCTTC. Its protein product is CATSAGTSGINEQFF.

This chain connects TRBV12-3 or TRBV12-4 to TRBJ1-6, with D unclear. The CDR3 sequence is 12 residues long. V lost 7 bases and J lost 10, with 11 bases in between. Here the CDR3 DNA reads TGTGCCAGCACCTTCGGGAACTCACCCCTCCACTTT. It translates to CASTFGNSPLHF.

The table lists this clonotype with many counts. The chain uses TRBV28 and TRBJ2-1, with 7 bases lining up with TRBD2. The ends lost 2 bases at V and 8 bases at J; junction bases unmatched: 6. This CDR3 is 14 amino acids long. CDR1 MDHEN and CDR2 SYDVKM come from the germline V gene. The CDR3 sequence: CASSLAGELDEQFF. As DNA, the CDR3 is TGTGCCAGCAGTTTAGCGGGAGAATTAGATGAGCAGTTCTTC.

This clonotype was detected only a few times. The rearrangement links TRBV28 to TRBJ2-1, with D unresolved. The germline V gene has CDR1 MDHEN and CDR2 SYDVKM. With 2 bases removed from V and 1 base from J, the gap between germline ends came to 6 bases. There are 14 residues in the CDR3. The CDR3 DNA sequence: TGTGCCAGCAGTTTAATAAGGTCCTACAATGAGCAGTTCTTC. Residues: CASSLIRSYNEQFF.

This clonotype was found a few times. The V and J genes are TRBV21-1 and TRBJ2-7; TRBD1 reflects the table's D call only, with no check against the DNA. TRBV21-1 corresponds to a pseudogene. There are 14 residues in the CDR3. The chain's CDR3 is CASSTPGIFYEQYF. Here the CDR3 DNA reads TGTGCCAGCAGCACGCCAGGGATATTCTACGAGCAGTACTTC.

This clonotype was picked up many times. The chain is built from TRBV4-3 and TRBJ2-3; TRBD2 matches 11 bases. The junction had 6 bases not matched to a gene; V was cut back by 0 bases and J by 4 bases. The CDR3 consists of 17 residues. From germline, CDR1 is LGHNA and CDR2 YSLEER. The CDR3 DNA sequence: TGCGCCAGCAGCCAAGAGGCACTAGCGGGGGCGGCAGATACGCAGTATTTT. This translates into CASSQEALAGAADTQYF.

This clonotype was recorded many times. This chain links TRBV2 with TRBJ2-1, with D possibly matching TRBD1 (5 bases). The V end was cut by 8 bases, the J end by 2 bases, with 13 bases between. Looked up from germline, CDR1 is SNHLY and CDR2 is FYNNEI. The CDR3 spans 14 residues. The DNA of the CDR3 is TGTGCCAGCCAGGGCCAGTCAGCCTACAATGAGCAGTTCTTC. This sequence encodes CASQGQSAYNEQFF.

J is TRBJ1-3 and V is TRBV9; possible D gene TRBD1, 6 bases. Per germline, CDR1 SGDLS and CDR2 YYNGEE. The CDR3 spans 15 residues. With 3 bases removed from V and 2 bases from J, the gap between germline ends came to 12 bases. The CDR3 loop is CASSGSGQTGNTIYF. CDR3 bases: TGTGCCAGCAGCGGAAGCGGACAGACTGGAAACACCATATATTTT.

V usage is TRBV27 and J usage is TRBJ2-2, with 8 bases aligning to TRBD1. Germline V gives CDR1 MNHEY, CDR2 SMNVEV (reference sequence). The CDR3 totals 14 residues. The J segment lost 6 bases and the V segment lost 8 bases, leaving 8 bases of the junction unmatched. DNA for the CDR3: TGTGCCAGCCGAACCGGACAGGGTGCCGGGGAGCTGTTTTTT. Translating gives CASRTGQGAGELFF.

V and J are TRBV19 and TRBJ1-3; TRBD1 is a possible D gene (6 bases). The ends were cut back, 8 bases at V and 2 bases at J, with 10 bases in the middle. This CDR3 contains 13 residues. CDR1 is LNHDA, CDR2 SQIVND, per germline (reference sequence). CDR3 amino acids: CASQTGPGNTIYF. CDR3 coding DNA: TGTGCCAGTCAAACAGGGCCTGGAAACACCATATATTTT.

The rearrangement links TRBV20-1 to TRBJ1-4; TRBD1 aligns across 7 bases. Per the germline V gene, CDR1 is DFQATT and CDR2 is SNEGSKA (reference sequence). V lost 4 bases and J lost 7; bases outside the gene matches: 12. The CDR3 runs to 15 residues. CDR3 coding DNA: TGCAGTGCTAATCTACAGGGGCTAACCCGTGAAAAACTGTTTTTT. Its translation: CSANLQGLTREKLFF.

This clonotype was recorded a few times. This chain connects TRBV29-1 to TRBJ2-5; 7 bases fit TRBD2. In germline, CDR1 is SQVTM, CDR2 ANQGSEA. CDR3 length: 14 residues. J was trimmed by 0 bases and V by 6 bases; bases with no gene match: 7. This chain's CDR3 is CSVSIGGYQETQYF. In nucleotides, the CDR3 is TGCAGCGTCTCCATCGGGGGGTACCAAGAGACCCAGTACTTC.

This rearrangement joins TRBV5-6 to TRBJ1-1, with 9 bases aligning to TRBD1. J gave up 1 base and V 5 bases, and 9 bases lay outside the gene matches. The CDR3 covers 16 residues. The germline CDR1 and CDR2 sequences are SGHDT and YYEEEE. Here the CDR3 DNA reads TGTGCCAGCAGTCGCGACAGGGGGAACAAGAACACTGAAGCTTTCTTT. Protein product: CASSRDRGNKNTEAFF.

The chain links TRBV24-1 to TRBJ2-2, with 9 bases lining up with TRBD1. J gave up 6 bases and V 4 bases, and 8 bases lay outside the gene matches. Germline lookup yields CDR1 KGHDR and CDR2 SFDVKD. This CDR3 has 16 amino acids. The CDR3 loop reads CATSDRPGTGSGELFF. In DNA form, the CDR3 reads TGTGCCACCAGTGACCGTCCCGGGACAGGGTCCGGGGAGCTGTTTTTT.

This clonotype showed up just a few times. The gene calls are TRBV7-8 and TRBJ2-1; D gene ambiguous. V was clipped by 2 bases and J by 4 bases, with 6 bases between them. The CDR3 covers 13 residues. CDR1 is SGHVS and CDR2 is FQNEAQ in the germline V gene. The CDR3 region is CASSLHPYNEQFF. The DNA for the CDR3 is TGTGCCAGCAGCTTACACCCGTACAATGAGCAGTTCTTC.

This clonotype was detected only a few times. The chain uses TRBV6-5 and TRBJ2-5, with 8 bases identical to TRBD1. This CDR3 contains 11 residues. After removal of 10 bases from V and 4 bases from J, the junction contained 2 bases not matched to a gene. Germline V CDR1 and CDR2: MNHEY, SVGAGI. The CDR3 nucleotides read TGTGCCACCAGGGGGCTAGAGACCCAGTACTTC. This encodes CATRGLETQYF.

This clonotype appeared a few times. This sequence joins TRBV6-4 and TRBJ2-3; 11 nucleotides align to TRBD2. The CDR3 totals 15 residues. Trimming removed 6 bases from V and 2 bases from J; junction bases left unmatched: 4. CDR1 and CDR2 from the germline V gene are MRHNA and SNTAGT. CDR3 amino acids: CASSRLAGFTDTQYF. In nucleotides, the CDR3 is TGTGCCAGCAGCAGACTAGCGGGGTTCACAGATACGCAGTATTTT.

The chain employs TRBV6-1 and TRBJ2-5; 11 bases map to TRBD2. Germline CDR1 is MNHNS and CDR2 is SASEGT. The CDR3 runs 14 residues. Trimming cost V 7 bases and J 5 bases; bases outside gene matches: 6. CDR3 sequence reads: CASKVPSGRETQYF. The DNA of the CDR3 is TGTGCCAGCAAGGTTCCTAGCGGGAGGGAGACCCAGTACTTC.

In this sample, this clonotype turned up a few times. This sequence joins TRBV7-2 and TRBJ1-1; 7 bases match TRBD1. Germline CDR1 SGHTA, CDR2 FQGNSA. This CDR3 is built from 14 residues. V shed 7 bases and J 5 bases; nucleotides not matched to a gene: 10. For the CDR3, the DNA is TGTGCCAGCAACCCCCAGGGGGGGGTTACTGAAGCTTTCTTT. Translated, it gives CASNPQGGVTEAFF.

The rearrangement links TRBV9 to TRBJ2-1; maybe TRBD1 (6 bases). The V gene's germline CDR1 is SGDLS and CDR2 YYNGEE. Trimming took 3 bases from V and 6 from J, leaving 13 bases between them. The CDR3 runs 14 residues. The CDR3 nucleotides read TGTGCCAGCAGCGACCCTGGACAGTCCAATGAGCAGTTCTTC. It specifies CASSDPGQSNEQFF.

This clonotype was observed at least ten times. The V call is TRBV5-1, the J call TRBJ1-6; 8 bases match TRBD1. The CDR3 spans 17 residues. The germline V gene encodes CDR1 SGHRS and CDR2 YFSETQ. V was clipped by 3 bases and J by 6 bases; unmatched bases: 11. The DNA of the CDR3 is TGCGCCAGCAGCTGGTGGACCACAGGGGGTGGTAATTCACCCCTCCACTTT. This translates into CASSWWTTGGGNSPLHF.

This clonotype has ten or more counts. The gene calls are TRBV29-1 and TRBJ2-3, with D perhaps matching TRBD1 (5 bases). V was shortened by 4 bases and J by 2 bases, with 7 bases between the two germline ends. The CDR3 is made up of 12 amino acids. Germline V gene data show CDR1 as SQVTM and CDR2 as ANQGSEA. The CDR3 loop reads CSVGQSTDTQYF. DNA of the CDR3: TGCAGCGTTGGACAGTCCACAGATACGCAGTATTTT.

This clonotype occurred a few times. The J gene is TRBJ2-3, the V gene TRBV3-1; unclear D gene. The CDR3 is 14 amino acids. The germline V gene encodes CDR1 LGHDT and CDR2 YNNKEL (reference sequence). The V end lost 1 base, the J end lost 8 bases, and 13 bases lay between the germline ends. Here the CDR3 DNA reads TGTGCCAGCAGCCAAGGGGCCGACCCCGGTACGCAGTATTTT. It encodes CASSQGADPGTQYF.

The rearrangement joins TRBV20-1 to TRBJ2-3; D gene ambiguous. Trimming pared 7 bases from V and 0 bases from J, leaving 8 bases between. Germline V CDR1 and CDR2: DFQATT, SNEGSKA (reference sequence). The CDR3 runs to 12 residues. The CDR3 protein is CSGGVSTDTQYF. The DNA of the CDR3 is TGCAGTGGAGGCGTTAGCACAGATACGCAGTATTTT.

The CDR3 region is CASSRGQGMNTEAFF. The CDR3 DNA follows: TGTGCCAGCAGCCGTGGACAGGGGATGAACACTGAAGCTTTCTTT. The J gene is TRBJ1-1, the V gene TRBV4-2; 9 positions agree with TRBD1. The CDR3 has 15 amino acids. Germline CDR1 reads LGHNA; CDR2 reads YNFKEQ. Unmatched junction bases numbered 3, after V lost 4 bases and J lost 0 bases.

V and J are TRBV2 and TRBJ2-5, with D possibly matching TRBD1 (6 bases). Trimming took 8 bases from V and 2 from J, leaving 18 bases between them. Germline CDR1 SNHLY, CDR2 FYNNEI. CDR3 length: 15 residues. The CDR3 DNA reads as TGTGCCAGCCAAGAAACCACAGGGTATCAAGAGACCCAGTACTTC. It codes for CASQETTGYQETQYF.

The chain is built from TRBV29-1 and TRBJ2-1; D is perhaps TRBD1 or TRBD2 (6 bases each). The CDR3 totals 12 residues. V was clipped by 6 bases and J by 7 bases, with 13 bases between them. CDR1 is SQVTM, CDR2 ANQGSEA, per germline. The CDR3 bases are TGCAGCGTGGGGCCGGGGGCGAATGAGCAGTTCTTC. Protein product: CSVGPGANEQFF.

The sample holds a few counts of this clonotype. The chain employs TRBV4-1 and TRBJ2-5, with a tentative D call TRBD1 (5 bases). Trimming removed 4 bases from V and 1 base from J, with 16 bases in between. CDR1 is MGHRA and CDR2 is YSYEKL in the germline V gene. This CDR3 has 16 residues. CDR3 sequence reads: CASSPYQGTLQETQYF. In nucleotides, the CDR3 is TGCGCCAGCAGCCCTTACCAGGGTACGCTCCAAGAGACCCAGTACTTC.

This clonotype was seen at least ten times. The CDR3 protein is CSVEGWLNEQFF. The CDR3 DNA is TGCAGCGTTGAAGGTTGGCTCAATGAGCAGTTCTTC. This chain connects TRBV29-1 to TRBJ2-1; D is ambiguous. From germline, CDR1 is SQVTM and CDR2 ANQGSEA. Trimming removed 1 base at V and 6 bases at J, with 7 bases between. This CDR3 contains 12 residues.

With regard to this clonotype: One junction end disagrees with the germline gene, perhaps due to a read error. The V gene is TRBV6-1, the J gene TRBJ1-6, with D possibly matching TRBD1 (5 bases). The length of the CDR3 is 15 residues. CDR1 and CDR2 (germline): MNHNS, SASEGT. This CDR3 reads CASIPGQGYKSPLHF. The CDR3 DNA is TGTGCCAGCATCCCGGGGCAGGGTTATAAATCACCCCTCCACTTT.